The 13 T cell receptor beta chains below all came from one sample that was sequenced in a study of CD8 T cells in ankylosing spondylitis. TCRdb re-analysed the 5' RACE reads in MiXCR, keeping a single row per CDR3 protein. The profile shows about 250,000 distinct CDR3 sequences, roughly a third of them singletons. Sequenced input: blood, either unsorted or a sorted T cell fraction (not recorded which). These receptors all come from a male donor with ankylosing spondylitis or in good health (not recorded which).

The rearrangement uses TRBV27 and TRBJ2-7, with D tentatively TRBD2 (6 bases). The germline V gene has CDR1 MNHEY and CDR2 SMNVEV (reference sequence). V was trimmed by 0 bases and J by 7 bases, leaving 13 bases between them. The CDR3 has 14 amino acids. The CDR3 region has the DNA TGTGCCAGCAGTTTATCGGCGGGACGGGGGGAGCAGTACTTC. Translating it yields CASSLSAGRGEQYF.

The chain recombines TRBV6-1 with TRBJ2-5, with D possibly TRBD2 on 6 matching bases. Germline assignment: CDR1 MNHNS and CDR2 SASEGT. With 6 bases removed from V and 2 bases from J, the gap between germline ends came to 16 bases. The CDR3 covers 15 residues. In DNA, the CDR3 is TGTGCCAGCAGCAGGGCGGGGCACCTTCAAGAGACCCAGTACTTC. Translating it yields CASSRAGHLQETQYF.

This clonotype appeared a single time. The gene calls are TRBV12-3 or TRBV12-4 and TRBJ2-5, with D possibly being TRBD2 (6 bases). The CDR3 runs to 14 residues. With 9 bases removed from V and 7 bases from J, the gap between germline ends came to 21 bases. The CDR3 DNA sequence: TGTGCCAGTACTTCCCGGGACTTCGTAAGGACCCAGTACTTC. This translates into CASTSRDFVRTQYF.

This clonotype came up once. The genes are TRBV7-9 and TRBJ2-1; D is ambiguous. The CDR3 has 17 residues. Germline values: CDR1 SEHNR, CDR2 FQNEAQ (reference sequence). V lost 0 bases and J 1 base, leaving 13 bases between the germline ends. In DNA, the CDR3 is TGTGCCAGCAGCTTAGCGTATATGGGTGGGTCCTACAATGAGCAGTTCTTC. This codes for CASSLAYMGGSYNEQFF.

This chain connects TRBV20-1 to TRBJ2-7; 7 nucleotides agree with TRBD1. Looked up from germline, CDR1 is DFQATT and CDR2 is SNEGSKA (reference sequence). V lost 5 bases to trimming and J lost 1 base; unmatched junction nucleotides: 11. The CDR3 totals 15 residues. The CDR3 DNA reads TGCAGTGCTCCTGGTTACAGGGGAACGTCCTACGAGCAGTACTTC. Amino acids: CSAPGYRGTSYEQYF.

J is TRBJ2-1 and V is TRBV2; 7 nucleotides agree with TRBD1. This CDR3 is built from 12 residues. Per the germline V gene, CDR1 is SNHLY and CDR2 is FYNNEI. The J segment lost 7 bases and the V segment lost 8 bases, leaving 5 bases of the junction unmatched. CDR3: CASEAGGNEQFF. The CDR3 coding sequence is TGTGCCAGCGAGGCAGGGGGAAATGAGCAGTTCTTC.

The V gene is TRBV18, the J gene TRBJ1-3; perhaps TRBD1 as D (5 bases). Trimming stripped 5 bases from V and 0 bases from J, with 17 bases between. The CDR3 totals 17 residues. Germline V gene lookup returns CDR1 KGHSH and CDR2 LQKENI. CDR3 loop: CASSTGQERSSGNTIYF. CDR3 sequence (DNA): TGTGCCAGCTCAACAGGCCAGGAGAGGAGCTCTGGAAACACCATATATTTT. The variable domain in full, completed from reference TRBV18 and TRBJ1-3, reads NAGVMQNPRHLVRRRGQEARLRCSPMKGHSHVYWYRQLPEEGLKFMVYLQKENIIDESGMPKERFSAEFPKEGPSILRIQQVVRGDSAAYFCASSTGQERSSGNTIYFGEGSWLTVV.

This clonotype has just a few counts. The chain employs TRBV20-1 and TRBJ1-6, with 8 nucleotides matching TRBD1. The V and J ends lost 5 bases and 5 bases, in that order; junction bases with no gene match: 5. Germline CDR1 DFQATT, CDR2 SNEGSKA (reference sequence). The CDR3 loop spans 14 amino acids. CDR3 region: CSAGQGRHNSPLHF. The CDR3 DNA is TGCAGTGCTGGACAGGGACGCCATAATTCACCCCTCCACTTT.

CDR3 sequence (DNA): TGTGCCACCAGCAGAAATCATGGGGTCCGGGTCACTGAAGCTTTCTTT. Translated, it gives CATSRNHGVRVTEAFF. The genes are TRBV15 and TRBJ1-1; D unresolved. CDR1 is LNHNV and CDR2 is YYDKDF in the germline V gene (reference sequence). This CDR3 is built from 16 residues. V lost 2 bases and J lost 4, with 17 bases in between.

The chain links TRBV5-1 to TRBJ2-7, with D tentatively TRBD2 (6 bases). The CDR3 is 13 residues long. Trimming removed 0 bases at V and 4 bases at J, with 8 bases between. The V gene's germline CDR1 is SGHRS and CDR2 YFSETQ. The CDR3 is CASSLGGEYEQYF. The CDR3 nucleotides read TGCGCCAGCAGCTTGGGGGGGGAATACGAGCAGTACTTC.

There are a few counts of this clonotype. The gene calls are TRBV29-1 and TRBJ2-5; a weak D match, TRBD1 (6 bases). Trimming removed 0 bases from V and 6 bases from J, with 17 bases in between. This CDR3 has 15 amino acids. The germline V gene has CDR1 SQVTM and CDR2 ANQGSEA. The CDR3 sequence: CSVEDRQGRQKTQYF. CDR3 nucleotides: TGCAGCGTTGAAGATCGTCAGGGGCGACAAAAGACCCAGTACTTC.

The chain uses TRBV18 and TRBJ1-2; no clear D. V was shortened by 2 bases and J by 5 bases, with 18 bases between the two germline ends. This CDR3 has 16 residues. Germline lookup yields CDR1 KGHSH and CDR2 LQKENI. Written as DNA, the CDR3 is TGTGCCAGCTCACCAACTACTCCGACCGTGGCATATGGCTACACCTTC. This sequence encodes CASSPTTPTVAYGYTF.

This rearrangement joins TRBV27 to TRBJ2-7; TRBD1 agrees at 9 bases. This CDR3 is built from 15 residues. Germline-derived CDR1 and CDR2 are MNHEY and SMNVEV (reference sequence). J lost 5 bases, V lost 5 bases, and 10 bases had no gene match. CDR3 DNA: TGTGCCAGCAGTGATACCGGGACAGGGTCCCACGAGCAGTACTTC. Amino acids: CASSDTGTGSHEQYF.